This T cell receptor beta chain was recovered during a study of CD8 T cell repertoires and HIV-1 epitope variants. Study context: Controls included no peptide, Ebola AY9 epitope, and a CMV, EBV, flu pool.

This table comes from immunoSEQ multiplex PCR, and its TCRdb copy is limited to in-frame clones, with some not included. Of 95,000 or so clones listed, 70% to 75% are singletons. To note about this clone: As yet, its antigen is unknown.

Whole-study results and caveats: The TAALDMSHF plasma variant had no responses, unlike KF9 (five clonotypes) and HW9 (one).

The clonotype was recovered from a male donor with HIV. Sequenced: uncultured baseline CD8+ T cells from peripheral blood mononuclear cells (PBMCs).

CDR3 DNA sequence: TGTGCCAGCAGCCTTGGGACAGATACGCAGTATTTT. Translating gives CASSLGTDTQYF. The rearrangement uses TRBV13 and TRBJ2-3; D gene uncertain. V was cut by 5 bases and J by 3 bases, with 6 bases left in between. In germline, CDR1 is PRHDT, CDR2 FYEKMQ (reference sequence). This CDR3 is built from 12 residues.